The 30 T cell receptor beta chains below come from one sample, sequenced in a study of cytomegalovirus exposure and HLA in healthy donors. The table came from immunoSEQ multiplex PCR; TCRdb's copy has only in-frame clones and leaves some out. The profile shows approximately 180,000 clones, around nine tenths of them singletons. Sequenced input: PBMCs. These receptors all come from a woman younger than 45 in good health and CMV-seronegative.

The chain combines TRBV6-5 with TRBJ2-5; a weak D match, TRBD1 (5 bases). The CDR3 consists of 13 residues. Germline assignment: CDR1 MNHEY and CDR2 SVGAGI. V shed 11 bases and J shed 2 bases, with 15 bases lying between them. In nucleotides, the CDR3 is TGTGCCCCTCTGATAAGGGGTCAAGAGACCCAGTACTTC. Translated: CAPLIRGQETQYF.

V is TRBV6-5 and J is TRBJ1-1, with 7 nucleotides matching TRBD1. The J segment lost 5 bases and the V segment lost 10 bases, leaving 16 bases of the junction unmatched. The CDR3 is made up of 15 amino acids. Per the germline V gene, CDR1 is MNHEY and CDR2 is SVGAGI. The CDR3 DNA sequence: TGTGCCACAAAGGGGACAGTCGAAGGTGGGACTGAAGCTTTCTTT. Translation: CATKGTVEGGTEAFF.

The CDR3 region is CASSPTGGLDEQYF. CDR3 nucleotide sequence: TGTGCCAGCAGTCCGACAGGGGGATTGGACGAGCAGTACTTC. J is TRBJ2-7 and V is TRBV27; 9 nucleotides align to TRBD1. From germline, CDR1 is MNHEY and CDR2 SMNVEV (reference sequence). This CDR3 spans 14 amino acids. With 5 bases clipped from V and 5 bases from J, the junction kept 7 bases outside the gene matches.

The CDR3 reads CASSGAFGEANYGYTF. CDR3 sequence (DNA): TGTGCCAGCAGCGGTGCTTTTGGGGAGGCTAACTATGGCTACACCTTC. The rearrangement links TRBV7-9 to TRBJ1-2, with D hard to call. V lost 5 bases, J lost 0 bases, and 16 bases lay in between. This CDR3 contains 16 residues. The germline V gene encodes CDR1 SEHNR and CDR2 FQNEAQ (reference sequence).

The rearrangement links TRBV5-4 to TRBJ1-2; 8 nucleotides match TRBD1. Germline values: CDR1 SGHNT, CDR2 YYREEE (reference sequence). This CDR3 is 15 amino acids long. Trimming took 1 base from V and 5 from J; bases not matched to a gene: 7. The CDR3, as DNA: TGTGCCAGCAGCTTGTCCCGGGACAGGCCGTATGGCTACACCTTC. Translating it yields CASSLSRDRPYGYTF.

The rearrangement links TRBV10-2 to TRBJ1-6; 10 nucleotides agree with TRBD1. The length of the CDR3 is 16 residues. The junction had 6 bases not matched to a gene; V was cut back by 5 bases and J by 5 bases. Germline CDR1 and CDR2: WSHSY and SAAADI. CDR3 loop: CASSRGTGANNSPLHF. In DNA form, the CDR3 reads TGCGCCAGCAGTAGGGGGACAGGGGCCAATAATTCACCCCTCCACTTT.

The chain links TRBV18 to TRBJ1-1; no firm D call. The CDR3 covers 14 residues. CDR1 and CDR2 from the germline V gene are KGHSH and LQKENI. Trimming pared 2 bases from V and 1 base from J, leaving 8 bases between. In DNA form, the CDR3 reads TGTGCCAGCTCACCAGAGGTTACGAACACTGAAGCTTTCTTT. It yields the protein CASSPEVTNTEAFF.

CDR3 protein: CASSSGLLNSPLHF. For the CDR3, the DNA is TGCGCCAGCAGCTCCGGGTTACTAAATTCACCCCTCCACTTT. J is TRBJ1-6 and V is TRBV5-1; no clear D. In germline, CDR1 is SGHRS, CDR2 YFSETQ. Trimming removed 3 bases from V and 7 bases from J, with 11 bases in between. This CDR3 has 14 residues.

This clone showed up just once. The rearrangement joins TRBV6-5 to TRBJ2-5, with 9 bases identical to TRBD1. V trimming: 6 bases; J trimming: 2 bases; junction bases outside the gene matches: 1. CDR3 length: 13 residues. Germline V gives CDR1 MNHEY, CDR2 SVGAGI. The DNA of the CDR3 is TGTGCCAGCAGCGGGACAGGGCAAGAGACCCAGTACTTC. Translated: CASSGTGQETQYF.

The chain joins TRBV14 to TRBJ2-2, with 14 bases that match TRBD2. The V segment lost 4 bases and the J segment 7 bases; nucleotides outside the gene matches: 11. The V gene's germline CDR1 is SGHDN and CDR2 FVKESK. There are 18 residues in the CDR3. The CDR3 is CASSLGTSGGSVVGELFF. For the CDR3, the DNA is TGTGCCAGCAGCCTCGGGACTAGCGGGGGCTCAGTGGTCGGGGAGCTGTTTTTT.

The chain combines TRBV11-2 with TRBJ1-6, with D perhaps matching TRBD1 (5 bases). From germline, CDR1 is SGHAT and CDR2 FQNNGV. V gave up 1 base and J gave up 6 bases, with 10 bases separating them. The CDR3 sequence is 15 residues long. The CDR3: CASSLGPGRNSPLHF. The CDR3 DNA sequence: TGTGCCAGCAGCTTAGGGCCAGGGCGTAATTCACCCCTCCACTTT.

The genes are TRBV18 and TRBJ2-2; D is uncertain. Trimming pared 6 bases from V and 8 bases from J, leaving 13 bases between. This CDR3 contains 13 residues. Germline V CDR1 and CDR2: KGHSH, LQKENI. The CDR3 is CASSLKQTGELFF. DNA for the CDR3: TGTGCCAGCTCCCTCAAACAGACAGGGGAGCTGTTTTTT.

The CDR3 DNA follows: TGTGCCAGTAGTATAAAGCAGGGGACTAGCAATCAGCCCCAGCATTTT. Its translation is CASSIKQGTSNQPQHF. The rearrangement uses TRBV19 and TRBJ1-5; the D gene is possibly TRBD1 (6 bases). The V gene lost 2 bases and the J gene lost 0 bases, with 11 bases spanning the gap. Germline-derived CDR1 and CDR2 are LNHDA and SQIVND (reference sequence). There are 16 residues in the CDR3.

The chain uses TRBV2 and TRBJ2-3; tentative D call: TRBD2 (5 bases). V was cut by 3 bases and J by 0 bases, with 13 bases left in between. The CDR3 contains 16 residues. Per germline, CDR1 SNHLY and CDR2 FYNNEI. The CDR3 reads CASSDPSRSSTDTQYF. The CDR3 coding sequence is TGTGCCAGCAGTGACCCTAGCAGGTCTAGCACAGATACGCAGTATTTT.

The chain couples TRBV5-6 to TRBJ2-5, with D perhaps TRBD2 (6 bases). Germline V gene data show CDR1 as SGHDT and CDR2 as YYEEEE. Trimming cost V 3 bases and J 2 bases, with 14 bases left between them. This CDR3 has 15 amino acids. For the CDR3, the DNA is TGTGCCAGCAGCTACCCGGGACTTCAACAAGAGACCCAGTACTTC. It codes for CASSYPGLQQETQYF.

This clone has just one count. CDR3 region: CASSKGLSQETQYF. The CDR3 DNA reads as TGTGCCAGCAGCAAGGGACTGTCTCAAGAGACCCAGTACTTC. The V call is TRBV11-2, the J call TRBJ2-5; D is perhaps TRBD2 (6 bases). Germline V gene lookup returns CDR1 SGHAT and CDR2 FQNNGV. V was shortened by 5 bases and J by 2 bases, with 12 bases between the two germline ends. This CDR3 is built from 14 residues. The complete variable domain, with remaining parts taken from reference TRBV11-2 and TRBJ2-5, reads EAGVAQSPRYKIIEKRQSVAFWCNPISGHATLYWYQQILGQGPKLLIQFQNNGVVDDSQLPKDRFSAERLKGVDSTLKIQPAKLEDSAVYLCASSKGLSQETQYFGPGTRLLVL.

The chain employs TRBV11-2 and TRBJ2-6; D is undetermined. CDR3 length: 15 residues. The V and J ends lost 1 base and 2 bases respectively, with 6 bases between them. The germline gives CDR1 SGHAT, CDR2 FQNNGV. CDR3: CASSLGATGANVLTF. CDR3 coding DNA: TGTGCCAGCAGCTTAGGGGCGACTGGGGCCAACGTCCTGACTTTC.

The V gene is TRBV19, the J gene TRBJ1-2; a weak D match, TRBD1 (6 bases). V shed 6 bases and J shed 8 bases, with 22 bases lying between them. CDR1 and CDR2 (germline): LNHDA, SQIVND (reference sequence). This CDR3 spans 15 amino acids. CDR3 bases: TGTGCCAGTAGACCGTCGGCCAGGGGCTCGGAGGGCTACACCTTC. It specifies CASRPSARGSEGYTF.

This sequence joins TRBV7-2 and TRBJ2-3; TRBD1 matches 9 bases. Germline V gene lookup returns CDR1 SGHTA and CDR2 FQGNSA. This CDR3 comprises 13 residues. V lost 5 bases to trimming and J lost 5 bases; unmatched junction nucleotides: 2. The CDR3 DNA reads TGTGCCAGCAGCCGGGACAGGGTAGATACGCAGTATTTT. The encoded protein is CASSRDRVDTQYF.

This rearrangement joins TRBV30 to TRBJ2-1, with 16 bases that match TRBD2. The germline CDR1 and CDR2 sequences are GTSNPN and SVGIG (reference sequence). The V gene end was trimmed by 5 bases and the J gene end by 1 base; junction bases not matched to a gene: 11. The CDR3 consists of 19 residues. Written as DNA, the CDR3 is TGTGCCTGGTACGGGACTAGCGGGGGGGCCCATATATCCTACAATGAGCAGTTCTTC. It codes for CAWYGTSGGAHISYNEQFF.

The rearrangement uses TRBV15 and TRBJ2-6, with a tentative D call TRBD1 (6 bases). This CDR3 has 13 residues. The germline V gene has CDR1 LNHNV and CDR2 YYDKDF (reference sequence). Trimming removed 6 bases from V and 8 bases from J, with 11 bases in between. The CDR3 protein is CATSQQGSNVLTF. The CDR3 DNA follows: TGTGCCACCAGTCAACAGGGATCCAACGTCCTGACTTTC. The full variable domain, in which reference TRBV15 and TRBJ2-6 provide the parts outside the CDR3, is DAMVIQNPRYQVTQFGKPVTLSCSQTLNHNVMYWYQQKSSQAPKLLFHYYDKDFNNEADTPDNFQSRRPNTSFCFLDIRSPGLGDTAMYLCATSQQGSNVLTFGAGSRLTVL.

The chain couples TRBV27 to TRBJ2-1; TRBD2 matches at 13 bases. Germline V lookup: CDR1 MNHEY, CDR2 SMNVEV (reference sequence). V lost 6 bases and J lost 4; bases outside the gene matches: 0. The CDR3 contains 14 residues. In DNA, the CDR3 is TGTGCCAGCAGACTAGCGGGGGGGTACAATGAGCAGTTCTTC. It specifies CASRLAGGYNEQFF.

The rearrangement uses TRBV2 and TRBJ2-1, with D tentatively TRBD1 (7 bases). V shed 7 bases and J shed 4 bases, with 20 bases lying between them. Germline-derived CDR1 and CDR2 are SNHLY and FYNNEI. The CDR3 totals 16 residues. The CDR3 protein is CASNLIRAGGYNEQFF. CDR3 nucleotide sequence: TGTGCCAGCAATCTTATTAGGGCAGGGGGGTACAATGAGCAGTTCTTC.

The chain carries TRBV25-1 and TRBJ1-1; maybe TRBD1 (6 bases). Germline V lookup: CDR1 MGHDK, CDR2 SYGVNS. The CDR3 consists of 13 residues. Deletions cut 5 bases from V and 7 bases from J, with 14 bases between. CDR3 DNA sequence: TGTGCCAGCAGTAACAGGGTTGGTGGTGAAGCTTTCTTT. This codes for CASSNRVGGEAFF.

The rearrangement links TRBV5-4 to TRBJ1-6; D unresolved. V was trimmed by 3 bases and J by 7 bases, leaving 20 bases between them. Looked up from germline, CDR1 is SGHNT and CDR2 is YYREEE (reference sequence). The CDR3 is made up of 17 amino acids. CDR3 region: CASSSHARPTGNSPLHF. The CDR3 DNA follows: TGTGCCAGCAGCTCCCACGCCAGACCCACGGGGAATTCACCCCTCCACTTT.

V is TRBV19 and J is TRBJ1-4; maybe TRBD1 (5 bases). From germline, CDR1 is LNHDA and CDR2 SQIVND (reference sequence). Trimming shortened V by 5 bases and J by 6 bases, and 13 bases separated the two germline ends. CDR3 length: 14 residues. The CDR3 DNA reads TGTGCCAGTAGTGCAGGGAATTCTGATGAAAAACTGTTTTTT. This encodes CASSAGNSDEKLFF.

This chain connects TRBV5-1 to TRBJ2-5; a possible D gene is TRBD2 (7 bases). The V gene lost 4 bases and the J gene lost 5 bases, with 18 bases spanning the gap. This CDR3 contains 15 residues. CDR1 is SGHRS and CDR2 is YFSETQ in the germline V gene. The CDR3 DNA reads TGCGCCAGCAGCCCGGAGGGCAGGGGAGGGGAGACCCAGTACTTC. Protein sequence: CASSPEGRGGETQYF.

The V and J genes are TRBV4-1 and TRBJ1-2, with D possibly being TRBD1 (6 bases). V was cut by 2 bases and J by 5 bases, with 18 bases left in between. The germline V gene encodes CDR1 MGHRA and CDR2 YSYEKL. This CDR3 spans 16 amino acids. The DNA for the CDR3 is TGCGCCAGCAGCCAATTTGGGGCAGGGGAGATTTATGGCTACACCTTC. It codes for CASSQFGAGEIYGYTF.

This clone was observed a single time. The genes are TRBV11-2 and TRBJ1-4, with D maybe TRBD1 (5 bases). Per germline, CDR1 SGHAT and CDR2 FQNNGV. V lost 5 bases and J 10 bases, leaving 17 bases between the germline ends. The CDR3 sequence is 14 residues long. CDR3 protein: CASSVGTQGLKLFF. The CDR3 DNA follows: TGTGCCAGCAGCGTGGGGACTCAGGGACTAAAACTGTTTTTT. The whole variable domain, filled in from reference TRBV11-2 and TRBJ1-4, reads EAGVAQSPRYKIIEKRQSVAFWCNPISGHATLYWYQQILGQGPKLLIQFQNNGVVDDSQLPKDRFSAERLKGVDSTLKIQPAKLEDSAVYLCASSVGTQGLKLFFGSGTQLSVL.

The rearrangement uses TRBV7-9 and TRBJ1-4, with 7 bases aligning to TRBD1. Trimming cost V 4 bases and J 7 bases; bases outside gene matches: 9. Germline CDR1 reads SEHNR; CDR2 reads FQNEAQ (reference sequence). This CDR3 spans 15 amino acids. For the CDR3, the DNA is TGTGCCAGCAGCTCCCCGGGACAGTTGTTTGAAAAACTGTTTTTT. Its translation is CASSSPGQLFEKLFF.